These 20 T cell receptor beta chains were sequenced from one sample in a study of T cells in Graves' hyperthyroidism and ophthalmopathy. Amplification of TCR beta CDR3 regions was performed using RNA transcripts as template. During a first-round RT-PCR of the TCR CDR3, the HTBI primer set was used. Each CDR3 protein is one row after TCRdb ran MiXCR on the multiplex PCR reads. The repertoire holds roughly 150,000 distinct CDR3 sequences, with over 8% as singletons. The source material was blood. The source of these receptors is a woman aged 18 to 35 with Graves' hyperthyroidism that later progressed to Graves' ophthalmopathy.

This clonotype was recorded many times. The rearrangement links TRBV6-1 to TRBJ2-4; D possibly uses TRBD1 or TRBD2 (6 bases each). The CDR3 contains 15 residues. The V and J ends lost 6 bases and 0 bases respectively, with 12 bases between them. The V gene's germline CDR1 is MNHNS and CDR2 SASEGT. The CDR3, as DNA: TGTGCCAGCAGGGGGGGCGGACTAGCCAAAAACATTCAGTACTTC. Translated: CASRGGGLAKNIQYF.

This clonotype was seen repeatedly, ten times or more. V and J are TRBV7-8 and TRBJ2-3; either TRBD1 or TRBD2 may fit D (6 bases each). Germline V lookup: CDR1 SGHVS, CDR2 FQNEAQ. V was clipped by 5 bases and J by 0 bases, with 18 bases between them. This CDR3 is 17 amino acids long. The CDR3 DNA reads TGTGCCAGCAGCCCCCCCGTATGGGGGGCTAGCACAGATACGCAGTATTTT. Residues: CASSPPVWGASTDTQYF. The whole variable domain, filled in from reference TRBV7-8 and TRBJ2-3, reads GAGVSQSPRYKVAKRGQDVALRCDPISGHVSLFWYQQALGQGPEFLTYFQNEAQLDKSGLPSDRFFAERPEGSVSTLKIQRTQQEDSAVYLCASSPPVWGASTDTQYFGPGTRLTVL.

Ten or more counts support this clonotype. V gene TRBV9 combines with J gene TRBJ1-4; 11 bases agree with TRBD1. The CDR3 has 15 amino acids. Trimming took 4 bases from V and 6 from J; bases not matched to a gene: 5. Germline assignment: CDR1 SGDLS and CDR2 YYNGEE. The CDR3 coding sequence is TGTGCCAGCAGCCCTGGACAGGGGGCGGATGAAAAACTGTTTTTT. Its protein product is CASSPGQGADEKLFF. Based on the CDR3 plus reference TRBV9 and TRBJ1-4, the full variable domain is DSGVTQTPKHLITATGQRVTLRCSPRSGDLSVYWYQQSLDQGLQFLIQYYNGEERAKGNILERFSAQQFPDLHSELNLSSLELGDSALYFCASSPGQGADEKLFFGSGTQLSVL.

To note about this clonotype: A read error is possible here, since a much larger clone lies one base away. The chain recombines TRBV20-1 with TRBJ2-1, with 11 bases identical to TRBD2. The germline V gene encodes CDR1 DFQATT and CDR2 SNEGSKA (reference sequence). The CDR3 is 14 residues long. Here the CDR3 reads CSARGLADYNKQFF. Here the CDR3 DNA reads TGCAGTGCTAGGGGACTAGCGGATTACAATAAGCAGTTCTTC.

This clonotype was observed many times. CDR3 loop: CSVRTGGANTGELFF. CDR3 coding DNA: TGCAGCGTTCGGACAGGTGGGGCCAACACCGGGGAGCTGTTTTTT. This chain connects TRBV29-1 to TRBJ2-2, with TRBD1 matching over 7 bases. After removal of 5 bases from V and 2 bases from J, the junction contained 8 bases not matched to a gene. Germline assignment: CDR1 SQVTM and CDR2 ANQGSEA. CDR3 size: 15 residues.

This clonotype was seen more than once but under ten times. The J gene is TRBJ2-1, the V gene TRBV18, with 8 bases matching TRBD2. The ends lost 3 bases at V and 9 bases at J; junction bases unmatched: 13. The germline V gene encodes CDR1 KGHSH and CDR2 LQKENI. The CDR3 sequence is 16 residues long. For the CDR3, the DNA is TGTGCCAGCTCACCCCTAAGCGGGAGTCCTGTGAGTGAGCAGTTCTTC. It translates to CASSPLSGSPVSEQFF.

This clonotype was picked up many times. The CDR3 nucleotides are TGTGCCAGCAGCTTAAGTGTGACGCGGGAGACCCAGTACTTC. Amino acid sequence: CASSLSVTRETQYF. The chain links TRBV2 to TRBJ2-5; D uncertain. CDR3 length: 14 amino acids. Per the germline V gene, CDR1 is SNHLY and CDR2 is FYNNEI. V was pared by 6 bases and J by 5 bases, with 16 bases between.

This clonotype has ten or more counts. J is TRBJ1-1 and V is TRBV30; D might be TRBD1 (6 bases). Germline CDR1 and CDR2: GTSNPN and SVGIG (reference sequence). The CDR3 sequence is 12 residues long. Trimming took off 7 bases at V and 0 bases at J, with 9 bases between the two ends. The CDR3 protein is CASDRLNTEAFF. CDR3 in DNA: TGTGCCTCCGACAGGTTGAACACTGAAGCTTTCTTT.

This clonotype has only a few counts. The CDR3 here is CASSSAWPSGGAETQYF. The CDR3 DNA sequence: TGTGCCAGCAGTTCCGCCTGGCCTAGCGGGGGGGCCGAGACCCAGTACTTC. The chain uses TRBV6-5 and TRBJ2-5; 12 nucleotides agree with TRBD2. From germline, CDR1 is MNHEY and CDR2 SVGAGI. The V segment lost 4 bases and the J segment 5 bases; nucleotides outside the gene matches: 11. The CDR3 runs to 17 residues.

Here the CDR3 DNA reads TGTGCCAGCAGCCCCAGGGACAGCTCCTACAATGAGCAGTTCTTC. This translates into CASSPRDSSYNEQFF. The gene calls are TRBV7-8 and TRBJ2-1; 7 nucleotides line up with TRBD1. V lost 5 bases, J lost 0 bases, and 4 bases stayed unmatched. Germline loops: CDR1 SGHVS, CDR2 FQNEAQ. The CDR3 contains 15 residues.

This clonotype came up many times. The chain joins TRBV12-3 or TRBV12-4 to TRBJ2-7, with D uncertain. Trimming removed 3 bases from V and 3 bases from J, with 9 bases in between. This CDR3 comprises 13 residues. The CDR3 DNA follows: TGTGCCAGCAGTTTTTATCAAGACTACGAGCAGTACTTC. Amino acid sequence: CASSFYQDYEQYF.

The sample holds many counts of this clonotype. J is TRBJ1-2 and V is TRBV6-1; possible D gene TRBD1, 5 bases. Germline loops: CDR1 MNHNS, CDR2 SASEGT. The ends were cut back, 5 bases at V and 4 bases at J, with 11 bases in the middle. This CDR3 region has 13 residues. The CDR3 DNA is TGTGCCAGCAGTTGGAGCGGGACCTATGGCTACACCTTC. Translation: CASSWSGTYGYTF.

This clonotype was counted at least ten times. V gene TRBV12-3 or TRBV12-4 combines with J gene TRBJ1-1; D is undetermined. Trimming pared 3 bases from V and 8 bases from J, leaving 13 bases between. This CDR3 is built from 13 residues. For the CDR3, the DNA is TGTGCCAGCAGTTTCATCCCAACCAGCGAAGCTTTCTTT. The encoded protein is CASSFIPTSEAFF.

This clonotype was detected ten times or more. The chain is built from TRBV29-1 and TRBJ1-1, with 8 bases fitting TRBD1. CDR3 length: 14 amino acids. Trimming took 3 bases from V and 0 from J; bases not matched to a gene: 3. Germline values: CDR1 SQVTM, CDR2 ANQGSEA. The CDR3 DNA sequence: TGCAGCGTTGAGACAGGGGCTATGAACACTGAAGCTTTCTTT. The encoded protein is CSVETGAMNTEAFF.

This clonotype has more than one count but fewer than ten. The CDR3 region is CASSYSSRDGETQYF. For the CDR3, the DNA is TGTGCCAGCAGTTACTCGAGTAGAGACGGGGAGACCCAGTACTTC. The genes are TRBV6-2 or TRBV6-3 and TRBJ2-5; D is uncertain. V lost 0 bases and J lost 5, with 13 bases in between. In germline, CDR1 is MNHEY, CDR2 SVGEGT. The CDR3 covers 15 residues.

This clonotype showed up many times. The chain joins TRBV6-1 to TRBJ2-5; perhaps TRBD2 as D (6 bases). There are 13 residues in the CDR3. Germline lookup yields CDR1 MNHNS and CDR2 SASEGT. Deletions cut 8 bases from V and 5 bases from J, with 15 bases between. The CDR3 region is CASAGSPRETQYF. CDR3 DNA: TGTGCCAGCGCGGGATCTCCACGGGAGACCCAGTACTTC.

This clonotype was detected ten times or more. CDR3 in amino acids: CASSPRTARSGSPLHF. The CDR3, as DNA: TGTGCCAGCAGCCCCCGGACAGCCCGGTCGGGGTCACCCCTCCACTTT. The chain carries TRBV7-2 and TRBJ1-6, with D perhaps TRBD1 (6 bases). This CDR3 region has 16 residues. The germline gives CDR1 SGHTA, CDR2 FQGNSA. The V and J ends lost 5 bases and 10 bases respectively, with 21 bases between them.

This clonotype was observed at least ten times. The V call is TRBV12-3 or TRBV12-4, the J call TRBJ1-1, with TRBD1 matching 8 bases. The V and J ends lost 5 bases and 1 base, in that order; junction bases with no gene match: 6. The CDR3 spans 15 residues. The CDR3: CASSPGQGQNTEAFF. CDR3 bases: TGTGCCAGCAGTCCCGGACAGGGACAGAACACTGAAGCTTTCTTT.

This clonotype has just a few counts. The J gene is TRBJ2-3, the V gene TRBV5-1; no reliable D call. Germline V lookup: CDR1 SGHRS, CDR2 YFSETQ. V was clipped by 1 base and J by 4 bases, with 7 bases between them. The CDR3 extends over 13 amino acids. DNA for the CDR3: TGCGCCAGCAGCTTGCTAAATCCAGATACGCAGTATTTT. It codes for CASSLLNPDTQYF.

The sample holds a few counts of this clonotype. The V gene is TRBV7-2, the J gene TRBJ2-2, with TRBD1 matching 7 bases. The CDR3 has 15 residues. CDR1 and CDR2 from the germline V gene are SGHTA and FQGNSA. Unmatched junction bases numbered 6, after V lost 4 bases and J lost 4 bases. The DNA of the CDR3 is TGTGCCAGCAGCTCCCGACAGGGTACCACCGGGGAGCTGTTTTTT. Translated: CASSSRQGTTGELFF.